The entry below gives a single T cell receptor (beta chain) sequence along with its context. These data originate in a study of blood T cell repertoires in COVID-19. For the study at large: The origin of the acute and convalescent COVID-19 samples was the United States, Italy and Spain.

Trimming pared 3 bases from V and 6 bases from J, leaving 11 bases between. Germline loops: CDR1 GTSNPN, CDR2 SVGIG (reference sequence). The CDR3 is made up of 12 amino acids. The method was immunoSEQ multiplex PCR; TCRdb's version includes in-frame clones alone and lacks a portion of them. The sample contains hundreds of thousands of clones, about 88% of which appear only once. This TCR derives from a woman in her 70s with COVID-19, enrolled during active disease. Material: peripheral blood. This chain connects TRBV30 to TRBJ1-1, with D possibly TRBD1 on 6 matching bases. CDR3 loop: CAWSQGPPEAFF. In DNA, the CDR3 is TGTGCCTGGAGCCAGGGGCCCCCTGAAGCTTTCTTT.